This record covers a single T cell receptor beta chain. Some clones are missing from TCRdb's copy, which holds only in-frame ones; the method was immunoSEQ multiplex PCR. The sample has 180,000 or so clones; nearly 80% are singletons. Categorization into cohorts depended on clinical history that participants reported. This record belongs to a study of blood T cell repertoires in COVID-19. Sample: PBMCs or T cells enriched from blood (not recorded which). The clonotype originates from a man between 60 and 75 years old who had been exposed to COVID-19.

As DNA, the CDR3 is TGTGCCAGCACCCACCAATCGGGCACTGAAGCTTTCTTT. Protein: CASTHQSGTEAFF. J is TRBJ1-1 and V is TRBV11-2, with unresolved D. The CDR3 extends over 13 amino acids. V was pared by 7 bases and J by 4 bases, with 13 bases between. The germline CDR1 and CDR2 sequences are SGHAT and FQNNGV.